Below, 21 T cell receptor beta chains from the same sample are listed, as sequenced in a study of blood T cells in healthy people across ages. It was with a sample-barcoded 5' primer and a J-beta primer mix that a second PCR of roughly 6 to 11 cycles was run. Via MiXCR, TCRdb re-called the 5' RACE reads, giving one row per CDR3 protein. The sample shows about 640,000 distinct CDR3 sequences, 25% to 30% of them seen only once. Sequencing was performed on blood. These receptors were collected from an elderly woman in good health.

This chain connects TRBV7-8 to TRBJ1-5; 7 positions match TRBD1. This CDR3 is built from 13 residues. CDR1 is SGHVS, CDR2 FQNEAQ, per germline. J lost 7 bases, V lost 5 bases, and 5 bases had no gene match. CDR3 sequence: CASSPTGEQPQHF. The CDR3 bases are TGTGCCAGCAGCCCAACAGGGGAACAGCCCCAGCATTTT.

This clonotype was counted at least ten times. The V and J genes are TRBV12-3 or TRBV12-4 and TRBJ2-7; D is possibly TRBD1 or TRBD2 (6 bases each). This CDR3 spans 14 amino acids. V was clipped by 5 bases and J by 5 bases, with 16 bases between them. The CDR3 DNA reads TGTGCCAGCAGTACGGGACAAGGGGGGAACGAGCAGTACTTC. As protein: CASSTGQGGNEQYF.

V is TRBV7-9 and J is TRBJ1-1; 8 nucleotides line up with TRBD1. J lost 10 bases, V lost 3 bases, and 7 bases had no gene match. CDR3 length equals 13 residues. Per germline, CDR1 SEHNR and CDR2 FQNEAQ (reference sequence). The CDR3 sequence: CASSLDRVQGAFF. The CDR3 nucleotides are TGTGCCAGCAGCTTGGACAGGGTGCAAGGAGCTTTCTTT.

The sample holds many counts of this clonotype. V and J are TRBV20-1 and TRBJ2-1, with 14 bases that match TRBD2. The trim removed 5 bases at V and 8 bases at J, leaving 14 bases unmatched. Germline V gene sequence: CDR1 DFQATT, CDR2 SNEGSKA (reference sequence). This CDR3 has 17 amino acids. This CDR3 reads CSAPSSTSGGVSHEQFF. Written as DNA, the CDR3 is TGCAGTGCTCCCTCCTCGACTAGCGGGGGGGTTAGTCATGAGCAGTTCTTC.

About this clonotype itself: Being one base from a much bigger clone, this may be a read error. The chain couples TRBV4-1 to TRBJ1-2; D gene uncertain. Trimming took 1 base from V and 6 from J, leaving 21 bases between them. The CDR3 consists of 17 residues. From germline, CDR1 is MGHRA and CDR2 YSYEKL. In nucleotides, the CDR3 is TGCGCCAGCAGCCAAGGTGGACGGGCCTCTCTGGTGCATGGCTACACCTTC. Translated: CASSQGGRASLVHGYTF.

The chain employs TRBV6-1 and TRBJ2-1, with TRBD2 matching 9 bases. V dropped 1 base and J dropped 4; count of bases not matched to a gene: 8. CDR1 and CDR2 from the germline V gene are MNHNS and SASEGT. CDR3 length: 17 residues. The CDR3 spells CASSEEASGNLYNEQFF. CDR3 coding DNA: TGTGCCAGCAGTGAAGAGGCTAGCGGGAACCTATACAATGAGCAGTTCTTC.

The table lists this clonotype with many counts. V is TRBV15 and J is TRBJ2-6, with D possibly matching TRBD1 (6 bases). Trimming left V 4 bases short and J 2 bases short, with 12 bases between. The CDR3 covers 16 residues. CDR1 is LNHNV and CDR2 is YYDKDF in the germline V gene (reference sequence). CDR3 DNA sequence: TGTGCCACCAGCAAAGGGCAGGGGACTGGGGCCAACGTCCTGACTTTC. As protein: CATSKGQGTGANVLTF. Full variable domain (missing parts from reference TRBV15 and TRBJ2-6): DAMVIQNPRYQVTQFGKPVTLSCSQTLNHNVMYWYQQKSSQAPKLLFHYYDKDFNNEADTPDNFQSRRPNTSFCFLDIRSPGLGDTAMYLCATSKGQGTGANVLTFGAGSRLTVL.

Only a few counts were recorded for this clonotype. CDR3 amino acids: CASSWTARGNTEAFF. The CDR3, as DNA: TGTGCCAGCAGTTGGACAGCGAGGGGGAACACTGAAGCTTTCTTT. The chain uses TRBV27 and TRBJ1-1, with D maybe TRBD1 (6 bases). Germline assignment: CDR1 MNHEY and CDR2 SMNVEV (reference sequence). The V and J ends lost 4 bases and 1 base respectively, with 13 bases between them. This CDR3 is built from 15 residues.

In DNA form, the CDR3 reads TGTGCCAGCAGCTTATCTGGGTCAGCTAACTATGGCTACACCTTC. Its protein is CASSLSGSANYGYTF. The gene calls are TRBV11-2 and TRBJ1-2, with D hard to call. V was shortened by 2 bases and J by 0 bases, with 10 bases between the two germline ends. CDR1 SGHAT and CDR2 FQNNGV come from the germline V gene. The CDR3 is made up of 15 amino acids.

Only a few counts were recorded for this clonotype. A much larger clone lies one base from this, so it may be a read error. Here the CDR3 reads CASSIGTSDNEQYF. CDR3 DNA: TGCGCCAGCAGCATCGGGACTTCCGACAATGAGCAGTACTTC. The chain couples TRBV5-1 to TRBJ2-1; tentatively, D is TRBD2 (6 bases). The DNA end favors TRBJ2-7, so the J call may be wrong. The CDR3 has 14 residues. The germline CDR1 and CDR2 sequences are SGHRS and YFSETQ.

The chain employs TRBV9 and TRBJ2-5; 12 bases line up with TRBD2. The V gene end was trimmed by 0 bases and the J gene end by 5 bases; junction bases not matched to a gene: 8. Germline V gene data show CDR1 as SGDLS and CDR2 as YYNGEE. The CDR3 runs to 17 residues. The CDR3 DNA is TGTGCCAGCAGCGTAGGAGGGCTAGCGGGGGGGCTTGAGACCCAGTACTTC. As protein: CASSVGGLAGGLETQYF.

This clonotype was picked up many times. The chain couples TRBV19 to TRBJ2-6, with D tentatively TRBD1 (5 bases). Trimming cost V 8 bases and J 0 bases, with 20 bases left between them. Per germline, CDR1 LNHDA and CDR2 SQIVND (reference sequence). This CDR3 spans 18 amino acids. Written as DNA, the CDR3 is TGTGCCAGTCGGGTGACGGGCAGGGTACTCTCTGGGGCCAACGTCCTGACTTTC. This translates into CASRVTGRVLSGANVLTF.

This clonotype turned up a few times. V gene TRBV30 combines with J gene TRBJ1-4; the match to TRBD1 covers 7 bases. Losses at the gene ends were 4 bases for V and 8 bases for J; bases not matched to a gene: 7. Germline V gives CDR1 GTSNPN, CDR2 SVGIG (reference sequence). CDR3 size: 13 residues. CDR3 residues: CAWMPSDREKLFF. The CDR3 DNA reads TGTGCCTGGATGCCATCGGACAGGGAAAAACTGTTTTTT.

About this clonotype itself: A read error may explain this, as a much larger clone is one base away. The chain joins TRBV7-2 to TRBJ2-5; D tentatively reads TRBD1 or TRBD2 (5 bases each). There are 14 residues in the CDR3. The V gene lost 7 bases and the J gene lost 11 bases, with 23 bases spanning the gap. Germline values: CDR1 SGHTA, CDR2 FQGNSA. The CDR3 reads CASMGTVTYNEQYF. As DNA, the CDR3 is TGTGCCAGCATGGGGACGGTGACCTACAATGAGCAGTACTTC.

This clonotype has at least ten counts. The chain employs TRBV5-1 and TRBJ2-1; D might be TRBD1 or TRBD2, each matching 7 bases. Trimming took off 0 bases at V and 9 bases at J, with 13 bases between the two ends. The CDR3 sequence is 14 residues long. In germline, CDR1 is SGHRS, CDR2 YFSETQ. The CDR3 sequence is CASSLEGGGGEQFF. In DNA, the CDR3 is TGCGCCAGCAGCTTGGAAGGGGGCGGGGGTGAGCAGTTCTTC.

CDR3 sequence: CASSQWGFLPYEQYF. CDR3 coding DNA: TGTGCCAGCAGCCAGTGGGGATTCCTTCCCTACGAGCAGTACTTC. The gene calls are TRBV7-8 and TRBJ2-7; D not resolved. The ends were cut back, 5 bases at V and 2 bases at J, with 16 bases in the middle. Germline V CDR1 and CDR2: SGHVS, FQNEAQ. The CDR3 length is 15 residues.

V usage is TRBV6-2 or TRBV6-3 and J usage is TRBJ1-1; TRBD1 aligns across 7 bases. V gave up 6 bases and J gave up 1 base; unmatched junction bases: 11. The CDR3 covers 16 residues. Germline V gene data show CDR1 as MNHEY and CDR2 as SVGEGT. CDR3 in amino acids: CASRVRDRSQNTEAFF. CDR3 nucleotide sequence: TGTGCCAGCAGGGTCCGGGACAGAAGTCAGAACACTGAAGCTTTCTTT.

This clonotype was seen a few times. A much larger clone differs from this one at a single base, so this may be a read error. The gene calls are TRBV27 and TRBJ1-1; 8 bases align to TRBD1. Germline CDR1 MNHEY, CDR2 SMNVEV (reference sequence). J lost 4 bases, V lost 5 bases, and 6 bases had no gene match. The length of the CDR3 is 14 residues. The CDR3 nucleotides read TGTGCCAGCAGTAGTGGACAGGGAGTCACTGAAGCTTTCTTT. As protein: CASSSGQGVTEAFF.

This clonotype showed up many times. The rearrangement uses TRBV10-3 and TRBJ2-1; D gene ambiguous. The CDR3 contains 14 residues. Germline assignment: CDR1 ENHRY and CDR2 SYGVKD. V shed 0 bases and J shed 6 bases, with 9 bases lying between them. This CDR3 is CAISESISRNEQFF. CDR3 nucleotides: TGTGCCATCAGTGAGTCGATATCCCGCAATGAGCAGTTCTTC.

The gene calls are TRBV20-1 and TRBJ1-4, with D hard to call. Trimming stripped 0 bases from V and 15 bases from J, with 14 bases between. Per the germline V gene, CDR1 is DFQATT and CDR2 is SNEGSKA (reference sequence). CDR3 size: 12 residues. CDR3 sequence (DNA): TGCAGTGCTAGAGATTACGCAGGATCGTTGTTTTTT. This translates into CSARDYAGSLFF.

This clonotype was seen only a few times. A single base separates this from a much larger clone, so it may be a read error. This chain uses TRBV29-1 with TRBJ1-4; D is unresolved. The CDR3 spans 12 residues. Per germline, CDR1 SQVTM and CDR2 ANQGSEA. The DNA of the CDR3 is TGCAGCGTTGGAGACCTCCGGGAAAACCTGTTTTTT. It encodes CSVGDLRENLFF. The variable domain in full, completed from reference TRBV29-1 and TRBJ1-4, reads SAVISQKPSRDICQRGTSLTIQCQVDSQVTMMFWYRQQPGQSLTLIATANQGSEATYESGFVIDKFPISRPNLTFSTLTVSNMSPEDSSIYLCSVGDLRENLFFGSGTQLSVL.